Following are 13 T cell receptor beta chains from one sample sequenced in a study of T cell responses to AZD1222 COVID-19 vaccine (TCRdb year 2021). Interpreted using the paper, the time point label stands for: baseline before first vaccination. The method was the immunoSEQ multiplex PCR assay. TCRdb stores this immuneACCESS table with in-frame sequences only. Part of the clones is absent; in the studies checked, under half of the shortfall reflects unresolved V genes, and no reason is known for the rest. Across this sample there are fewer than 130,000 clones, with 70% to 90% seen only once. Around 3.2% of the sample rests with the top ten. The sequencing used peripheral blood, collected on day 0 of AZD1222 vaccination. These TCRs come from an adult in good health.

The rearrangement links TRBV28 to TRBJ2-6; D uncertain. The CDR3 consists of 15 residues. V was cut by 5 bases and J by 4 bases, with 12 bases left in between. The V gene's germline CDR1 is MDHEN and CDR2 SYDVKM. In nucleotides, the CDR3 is TGTGCCAGCAGTCCCTCGGTTCAGGGGGCCAACGTCCTGACTTTC. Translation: CASSPSVQGANVLTF. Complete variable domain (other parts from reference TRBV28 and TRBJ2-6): DVKVTQSSRYLVKRTGEKVFLECVQDMDHENMFWYRQDPGLGLRLIYFSYDVKMKEKGDIPEGYSVSREKKERFSLILESASTNQTSMYLCASSPSVQGANVLTFGAGSRLTVL.

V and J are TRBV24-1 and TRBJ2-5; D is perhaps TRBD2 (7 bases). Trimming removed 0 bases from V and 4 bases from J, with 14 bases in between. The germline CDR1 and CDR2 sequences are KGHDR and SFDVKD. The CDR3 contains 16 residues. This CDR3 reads CATSDLGSRGGETQYF. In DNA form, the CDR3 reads TGTGCCACCAGTGATTTGGGCTCGAGGGGGGGAGAGACCCAGTACTTC.

The CDR3 DNA is TGTGCCAGCAGTTTTCCGGGACGCTCCAATGAGCAGTTCTTC. Encoded protein: CASSFPGRSNEQFF. The J gene is TRBJ2-1, the V gene TRBV25-1, with D perhaps being TRBD1 or TRBD2 (5 bases each). The CDR3 runs 14 residues. CDR1 is MGHDK and CDR2 is SYGVNS in the germline V gene. Trimming removed 5 bases at V and 6 bases at J, with 14 bases between.

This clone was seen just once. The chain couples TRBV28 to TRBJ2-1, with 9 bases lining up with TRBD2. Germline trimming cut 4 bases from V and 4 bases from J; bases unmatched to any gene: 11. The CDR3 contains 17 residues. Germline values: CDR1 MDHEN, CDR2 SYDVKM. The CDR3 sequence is CASSSPLRRGGYNEQFF. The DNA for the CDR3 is TGTGCCAGCAGTTCACCCCTGAGGCGGGGGGGGTACAATGAGCAGTTCTTC.

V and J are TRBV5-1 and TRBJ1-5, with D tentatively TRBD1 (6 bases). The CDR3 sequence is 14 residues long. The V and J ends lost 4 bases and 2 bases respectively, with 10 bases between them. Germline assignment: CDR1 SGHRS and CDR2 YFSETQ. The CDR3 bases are TGCGCCAGCAGCCTGAGGGGGGGCAATCAGCCCCAGCATTTT. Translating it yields CASSLRGGNQPQHF.

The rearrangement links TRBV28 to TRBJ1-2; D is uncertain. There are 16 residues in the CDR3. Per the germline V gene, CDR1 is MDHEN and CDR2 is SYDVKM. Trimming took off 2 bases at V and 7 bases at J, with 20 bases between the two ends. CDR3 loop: CASSLTGPGLSIGYTF. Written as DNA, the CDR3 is TGTGCCAGCAGTTTAACTGGACCCGGCCTTTCGATTGGCTACACCTTC.

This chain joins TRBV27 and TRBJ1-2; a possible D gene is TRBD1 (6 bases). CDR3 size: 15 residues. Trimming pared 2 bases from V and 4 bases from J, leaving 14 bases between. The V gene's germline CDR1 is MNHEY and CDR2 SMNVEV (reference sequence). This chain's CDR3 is CASSLQHRDIYGYTF. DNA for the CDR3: TGTGCCAGCAGTTTACAGCACCGGGACATCTATGGCTACACCTTC.

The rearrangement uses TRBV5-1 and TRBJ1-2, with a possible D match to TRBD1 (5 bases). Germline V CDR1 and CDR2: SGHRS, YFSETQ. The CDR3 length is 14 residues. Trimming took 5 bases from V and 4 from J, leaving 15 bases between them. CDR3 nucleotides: TGCGCCAGCAGGGTTGGTCAGGGAACCTATGGCTACACCTTC. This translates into CASRVGQGTYGYTF. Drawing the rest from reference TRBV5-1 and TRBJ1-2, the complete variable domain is KAGVTQTPRYLIKTRGQQVTLSCSPISGHRSVSWYQQTPGQGLQFLFEYFSETQRNKGNFPGRFSGRQFSNSRSEMNVSTLELGDSALYLCASRVGQGTYGYTFGSGTRLTVV.

CDR3 protein: CASSLGQYNEQFF. Here the CDR3 DNA reads TGTGCCAGCAGCCTGGGACAGTACAATGAGCAGTTCTTC. The V call is TRBV7-8, the J call TRBJ2-1, with 7 bases aligning to TRBD1. The junction had 2 bases not matched to a gene; V was cut back by 5 bases and J by 4 bases. The CDR3 sequence is 13 residues long. Looked up from germline, CDR1 is SGHVS and CDR2 is FQNEAQ.

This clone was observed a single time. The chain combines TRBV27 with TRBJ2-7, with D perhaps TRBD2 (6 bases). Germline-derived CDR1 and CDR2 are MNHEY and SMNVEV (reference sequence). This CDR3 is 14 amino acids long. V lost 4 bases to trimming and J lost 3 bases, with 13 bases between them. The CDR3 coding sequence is TGTGCCAGCAGTTGGCGGGAAAGGGGCTACGAGCAGTACTTC. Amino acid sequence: CASSWRERGYEQYF.

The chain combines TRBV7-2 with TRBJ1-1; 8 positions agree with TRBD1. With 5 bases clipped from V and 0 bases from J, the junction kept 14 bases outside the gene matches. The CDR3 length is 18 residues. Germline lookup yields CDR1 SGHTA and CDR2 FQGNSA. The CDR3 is CASSLQGAWADLNTEAFF. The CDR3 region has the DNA TGTGCCAGCAGCCTCCAGGGGGCCTGGGCTGATTTGAACACTGAAGCTTTCTTT. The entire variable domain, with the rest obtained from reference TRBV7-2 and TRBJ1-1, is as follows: GAGVSQSPSNKVTEKGKDVELRCDPISGHTALYWYRQSLGQGLEFLIYFQGNSAPDKSGLPSDRFSAERTGGSVSTLTIQRTQQEDSAVYLCASSLQGAWADLNTEAFFGQGTRLTVV.

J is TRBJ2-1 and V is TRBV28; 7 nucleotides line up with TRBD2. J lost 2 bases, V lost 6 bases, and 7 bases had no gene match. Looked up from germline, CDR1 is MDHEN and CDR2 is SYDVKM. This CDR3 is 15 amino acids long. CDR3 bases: TGTGCCAGCAGCCCTCGGCTAGCGGCCTACAATGAGCAGTTCTTC. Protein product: CASSPRLAAYNEQFF.

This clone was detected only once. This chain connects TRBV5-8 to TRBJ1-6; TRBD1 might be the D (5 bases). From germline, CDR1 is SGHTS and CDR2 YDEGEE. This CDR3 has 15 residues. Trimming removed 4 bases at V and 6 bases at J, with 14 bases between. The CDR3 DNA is TGTGCCAGCAGCAAGGGCCTAGGGGTTAATTCACCCCTCCACTTT. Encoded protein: CASSKGLGVNSPLHF.